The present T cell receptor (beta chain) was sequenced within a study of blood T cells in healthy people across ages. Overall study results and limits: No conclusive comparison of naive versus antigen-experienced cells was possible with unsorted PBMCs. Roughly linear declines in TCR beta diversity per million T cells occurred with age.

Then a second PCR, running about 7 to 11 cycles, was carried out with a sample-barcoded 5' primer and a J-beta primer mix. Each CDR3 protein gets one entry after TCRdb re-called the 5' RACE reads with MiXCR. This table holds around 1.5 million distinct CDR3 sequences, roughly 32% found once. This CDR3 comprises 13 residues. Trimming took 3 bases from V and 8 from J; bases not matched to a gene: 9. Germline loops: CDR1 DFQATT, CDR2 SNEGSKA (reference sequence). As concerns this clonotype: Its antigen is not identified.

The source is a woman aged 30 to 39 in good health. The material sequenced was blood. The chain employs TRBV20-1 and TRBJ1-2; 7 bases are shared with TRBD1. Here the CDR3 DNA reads TGCAGTGCTAGCCCCGGGGACAGTAAGGGCTACACCTTC. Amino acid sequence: CSASPGDSKGYTF.